These T cell receptor beta chains were read from a single sample in a study of molecular identifiers for immune sequencing clone quantification. TCRdb called the PCR reads again in MiXCR, with one record for every CDR3 protein. The sample holds about 510,000 distinct CDR3 sequences, over 20% seen once. The source material was naive CD8+ T cells from blood, with Jurkat cell RNA spiked in. Receptor source: a human donor in good health. Some libraries in this study had Jurkat cell RNA spiked in. Each CDR3 is given with its conserved first and last residue. The D gene is left open where the match is weak. Only part of the rows carry a size: once, few, many, or a class if the clone is expanded.

cdr3_aa cdr3_nt cdr3_length clone_size j_call v_call d_call
CASSSYYGNQPQHF TGTGCCAGCAGTTCTTATTATGGCAATCAGCCCCAGCATTTT 14 few TRBJ1-5 TRBV28 .
CASSDVGRGGNQPQHF TGTGCCAGCAGTGACGTGGGGCGGGGGGGCAATCAGCCCCAGCATTTT 16 . TRBJ1-5 TRBV2 .
CSALLPVGGQYF TGCAGTGCCCTCCTTCCCGTCGGCGGGCAGTACTTC 12 . TRBJ2-7 TRBV20-1 .
CASSPGGSGELFF TGTGCCAGCAGCCCCGGGGGGTCCGGGGAGCTGTTTTTT 13 many TRBJ2-2 TRBV6-5 TRBD2
CSISETGTPDEEKLFF TGTTCCATCAGTGAGACCGGGACCCCGGATGAGGAAAAACTGTTTTTT 16 . TRBJ1-4 TRBV10-3 .
CASKVARGNSETQYF TGTGCCAGCAAGGTGGCCAGGGGGAATTCAGAGACCCAGTACTTC 15 many TRBJ2-5 TRBV28 TRBD1
CASSLVGGRGTDTQYF TGTGCCAGCAGCTTAGTTGGCGGGAGGGGCACAGATACGCAGTATTTT 16 few TRBJ2-3 TRBV7-9 TRBD2
CATSERGPSSEQFF TGTGCCACCAGTGAGCGAGGGCCTTCAAGTGAGCAGTTCTTC 14 . TRBJ2-1 TRBV24-1 .
CASSLEGTPFPTDTQYF TGTGCCAGCAGTTTAGAGGGGACGCCCTTCCCCACAGATACGCAGTATTTT 17 many TRBJ2-3 TRBV12-3/TRBV12-4 .
CASSSGQLSGANVLTF TGTGCCAGCAGCTCCGGACAGCTCTCTGGGGCCAACGTCCTGACTTTC 16 many TRBJ2-6 TRBV13 .
CASSLYNEYEQYF TGTGCCAGCAGCTTGTACAACGAATACGAGCAGTACTTC 13 many TRBJ2-7 TRBV5-4 .
CASRPVQGLYEQYF TGTGCCAGCAGACCAGTACAGGGCCTCTACGAGCAGTACTTC 14 few TRBJ2-7 TRBV4-2 .
CASSLYRGLPGMNTEAFF TGTGCCAGCAGTTTATACAGGGGTCTCCCGGGGATGAACACTGAAGCTTTCTTT 18 few TRBJ1-1 TRBV27 TRBD1